The clone carrying this TCR beta chain was detected only a few times. Its antigen is undetermined. The data are from a study of beta chain features in type 1 diabetes. As every portion of the isolated RNA was reverse transcribed, the sequencing read expressed TCRB transcripts. Assay: immunoSEQ multiplex PCR; the TCRdb copy retains only in-frame clones and omits some. Of more than 250,000 clones listed, approximately 15% are singletons. Broader study findings: For Type 1 diabetes patients, all four CD4+ subsets carried TCRB CDR3s that were moderately but significantly shorter.

Germline loops: CDR1 MNHEY, CDR2 SMNVEV (reference sequence). This CDR3 comprises 14 residues. V was clipped by 4 bases and J by 0 bases, with 7 bases between them. V is TRBV27 and J is TRBJ1-5; D remains ambiguous. This TCR came from a man between 18 and 35 years old with type 1 diabetes. The sample comprised naive CD4+ T cells from blood. CDR3 bases: TGTGCCAGCAGTTCCGGGTATAGCAATCAGCCCCAGCATTTT. This gives the protein CASSSGYSNQPQHF.